This T cell receptor beta chain originates from a study of T cell responses to AZD1222 COVID-19 vaccine. Sequencing used immunoSEQ multiplex PCR; TCRdb keeps in-frame clones, though not all of them. The sample records some 120,000 clones, approximately 90% being singletons. This CDR3 contains 13 residues. Between the trimmed V and J ends, which lost 3 bases and 2 bases, there was a span of 8 bases. The germline V gene encodes CDR1 KGHSH and CDR2 LQKENI. The chain employs TRBV18 and TRBJ2-7; D remains unclear. Material: peripheral blood, obtained on day 0 of AZD1222 vaccination. This TCR was sampled from an adult in good health. The CDR3 spells CASSPTRPYEQYF. The CDR3 nucleotides read TGTGCCAGCTCACCGACACGGCCCTACGAGCAGTACTTC.